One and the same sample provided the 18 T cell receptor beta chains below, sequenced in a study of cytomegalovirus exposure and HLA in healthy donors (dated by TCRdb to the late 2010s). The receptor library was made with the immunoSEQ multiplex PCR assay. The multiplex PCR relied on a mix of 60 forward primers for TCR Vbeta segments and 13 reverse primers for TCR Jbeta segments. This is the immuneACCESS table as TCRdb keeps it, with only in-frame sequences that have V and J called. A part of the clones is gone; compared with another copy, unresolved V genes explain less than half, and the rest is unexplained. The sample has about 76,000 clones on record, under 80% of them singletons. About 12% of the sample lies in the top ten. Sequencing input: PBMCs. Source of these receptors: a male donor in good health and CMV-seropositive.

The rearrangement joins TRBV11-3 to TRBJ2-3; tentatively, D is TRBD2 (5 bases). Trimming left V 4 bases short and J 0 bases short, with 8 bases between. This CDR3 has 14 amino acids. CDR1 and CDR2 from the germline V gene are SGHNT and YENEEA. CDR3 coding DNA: TGTGCCAGCAGCTCGCGGGCCAGCACAGATACGCAGTATTTT. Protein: CASSSRASTDTQYF.

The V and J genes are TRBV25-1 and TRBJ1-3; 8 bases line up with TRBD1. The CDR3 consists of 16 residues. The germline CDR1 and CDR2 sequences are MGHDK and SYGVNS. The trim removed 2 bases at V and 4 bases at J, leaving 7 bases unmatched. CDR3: CASSEETGAGGNTIYF. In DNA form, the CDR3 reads TGTGCCAGCAGTGAAGAGACAGGGGCCGGGGGAAACACCATATATTTT. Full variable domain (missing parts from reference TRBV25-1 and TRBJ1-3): EADIYQTPRYLVIGTGKKITLECSQTMGHDKMYWYQQDPGMELHLIHYSYGVNSTEKGDLSSESTVSRIRTEHFPLTLESARPSHTSQYLCASSEETGAGGNTIYFGEGSWLTVV.

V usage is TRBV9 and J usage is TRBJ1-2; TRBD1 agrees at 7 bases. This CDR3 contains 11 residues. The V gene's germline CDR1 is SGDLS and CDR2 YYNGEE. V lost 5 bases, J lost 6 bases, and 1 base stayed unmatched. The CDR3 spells CASRDRNGYTF. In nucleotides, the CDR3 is TGTGCCAGCAGGGACAGGAATGGCTACACCTTC.

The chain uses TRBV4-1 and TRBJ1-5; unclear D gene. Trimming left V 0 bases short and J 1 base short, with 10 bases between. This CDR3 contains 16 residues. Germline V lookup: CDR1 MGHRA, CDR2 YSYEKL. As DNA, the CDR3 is TGCGCCAGCAGCCAAGAGGTTGAGCGAAGCAATCAGCCCCAGCATTTT. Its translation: CASSQEVERSNQPQHF.

The CDR3 DNA reads TGTGCCAGCAGCTTGGCCCAGGGCACGCCTCTCTATGGCTACACCTTC. Amino acids: CASSLAQGTPLYGYTF. The chain links TRBV5-4 to TRBJ1-2; a weak D match, TRBD1 (5 bases). Germline loops: CDR1 SGHNT, CDR2 YYREEE (reference sequence). The V gene lost 0 bases and the J gene lost 4 bases, with 16 bases spanning the gap. The CDR3 totals 16 residues.

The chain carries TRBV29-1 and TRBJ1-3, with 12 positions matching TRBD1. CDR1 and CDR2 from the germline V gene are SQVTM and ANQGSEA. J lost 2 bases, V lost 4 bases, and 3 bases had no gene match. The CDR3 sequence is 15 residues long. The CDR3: CSVGGQGATGNTIYF. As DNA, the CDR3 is TGCAGCGTTGGGGGACAGGGGGCTACTGGAAACACCATATATTTT.

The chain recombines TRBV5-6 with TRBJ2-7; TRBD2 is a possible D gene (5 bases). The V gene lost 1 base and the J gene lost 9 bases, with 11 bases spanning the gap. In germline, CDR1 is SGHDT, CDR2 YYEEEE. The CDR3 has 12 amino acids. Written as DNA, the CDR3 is TGTGCCAGCAGCTTGCGGACTGCCGGGCAGTACTTC. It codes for CASSLRTAGQYF.

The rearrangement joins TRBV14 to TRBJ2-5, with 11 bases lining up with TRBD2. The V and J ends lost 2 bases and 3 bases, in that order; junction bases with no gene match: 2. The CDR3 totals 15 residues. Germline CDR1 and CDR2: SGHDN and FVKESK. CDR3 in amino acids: CASSQFSGREETQYF. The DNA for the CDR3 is TGTGCCAGCAGCCAATTTAGCGGGAGGGAAGAGACCCAGTACTTC.

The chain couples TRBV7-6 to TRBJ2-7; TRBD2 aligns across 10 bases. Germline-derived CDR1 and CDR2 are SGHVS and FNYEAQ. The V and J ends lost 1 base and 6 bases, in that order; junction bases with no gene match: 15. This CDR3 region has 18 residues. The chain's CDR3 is CASSLGLAGPRNSVEQYF. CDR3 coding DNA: TGTGCCAGCAGCTTAGGACTAGCGGGCCCGCGGAACTCCGTCGAGCAGTACTTC.

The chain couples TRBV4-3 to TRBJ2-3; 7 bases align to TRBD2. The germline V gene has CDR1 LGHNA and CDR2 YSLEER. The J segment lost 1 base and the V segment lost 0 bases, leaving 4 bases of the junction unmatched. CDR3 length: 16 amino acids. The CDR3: CASSQDGSGGTDTQYF. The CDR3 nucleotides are TGCGCCAGCAGCCAAGACGGGAGCGGGGGCACAGATACGCAGTATTTT.

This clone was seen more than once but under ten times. As DNA, the CDR3 is TGTGCCAGCAGCCGAACTGGGACAGCATATAATTCACCCCTCCACTTT. Residues: CASSRTGTAYNSPLHF. The chain couples TRBV5-4 to TRBJ1-6, with 7 nucleotides matching TRBD1. The germline V gene has CDR1 SGHNT and CDR2 YYREEE (reference sequence). V shed 4 bases and J 4 bases; nucleotides not matched to a gene: 8. The CDR3 runs 16 residues.

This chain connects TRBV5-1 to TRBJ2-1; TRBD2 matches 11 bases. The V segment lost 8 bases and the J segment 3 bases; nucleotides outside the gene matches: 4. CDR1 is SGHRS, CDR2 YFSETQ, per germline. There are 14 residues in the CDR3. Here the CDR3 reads CASSGTSGYNEQFF. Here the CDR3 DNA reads TGCGCCAGTTCCGGGACTAGCGGCTACAATGAGCAGTTCTTC.

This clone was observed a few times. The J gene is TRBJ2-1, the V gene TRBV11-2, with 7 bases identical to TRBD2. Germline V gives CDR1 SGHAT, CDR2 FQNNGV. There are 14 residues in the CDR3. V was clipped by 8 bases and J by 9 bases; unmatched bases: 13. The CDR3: CASVSGPWGGEQFF. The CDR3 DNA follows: TGTGCCAGCGTCTCAGGCCCCTGGGGGGGTGAGCAGTTCTTC. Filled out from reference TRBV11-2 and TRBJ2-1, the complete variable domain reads EAGVAQSPRYKIIEKRQSVAFWCNPISGHATLYWYQQILGQGPKLLIQFQNNGVVDDSQLPKDRFSAERLKGVDSTLKIQPAKLEDSAVYLCASVSGPWGGEQFFGPGTRLTVL.

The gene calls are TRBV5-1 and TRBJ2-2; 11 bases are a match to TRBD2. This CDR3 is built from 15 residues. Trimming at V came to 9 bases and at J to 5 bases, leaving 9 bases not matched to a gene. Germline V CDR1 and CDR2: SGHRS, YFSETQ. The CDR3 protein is CATPTTSGETGELFF. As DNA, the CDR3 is TGCGCCACCCCCACGACTAGCGGGGAAACCGGGGAGCTGTTTTTT.

The CDR3 spells CASSRDRGTAGYTF. The DNA of the CDR3 is TGCGCCAGCAGCCGGGACAGGGGTACGGCGGGCTACACCTTC. The V and J genes are TRBV4-1 and TRBJ1-2; 10 bases fit TRBD1. The CDR3 loop spans 14 amino acids. Germline V gene lookup returns CDR1 MGHRA and CDR2 YSYEKL. J gave up 8 bases and V 4 bases, and 7 bases lay outside the gene matches.

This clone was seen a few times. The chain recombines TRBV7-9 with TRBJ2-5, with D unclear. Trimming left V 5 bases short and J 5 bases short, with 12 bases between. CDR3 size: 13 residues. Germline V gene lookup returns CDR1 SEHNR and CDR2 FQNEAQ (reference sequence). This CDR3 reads CASSAYPRETQYF. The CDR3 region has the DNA TGTGCCAGCAGCGCATATCCGCGGGAGACCCAGTACTTC.

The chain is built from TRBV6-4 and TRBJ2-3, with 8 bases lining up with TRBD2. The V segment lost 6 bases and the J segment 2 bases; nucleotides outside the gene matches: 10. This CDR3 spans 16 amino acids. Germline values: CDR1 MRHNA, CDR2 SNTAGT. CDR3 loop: CASRARAGAPTDTQYF. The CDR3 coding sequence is TGTGCCAGCAGGGCTAGAGCGGGGGCCCCCACAGATACGCAGTATTTT.

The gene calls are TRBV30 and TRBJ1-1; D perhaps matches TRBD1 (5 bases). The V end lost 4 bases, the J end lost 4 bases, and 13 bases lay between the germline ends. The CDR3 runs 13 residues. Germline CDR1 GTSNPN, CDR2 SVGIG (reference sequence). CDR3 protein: CAWKWGGVTEAFF. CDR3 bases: TGTGCCTGGAAATGGGGGGGAGTCACTGAAGCTTTCTTT.